The 5 T cell receptor beta chains below all came from one sample that was sequenced in a study of blood T cell repertoires in COVID-19. Sequencing used immunoSEQ multiplex PCR; TCRdb keeps in-frame clones, though not all of them. The sample carries about 100,000 clones, roughly 80% recorded once. The sample taken for sequencing was peripheral blood. The receptors derive from a man aged 70 or older with active or convalescent COVID-19.

The chain links TRBV2 to TRBJ2-1, with 10 bases identical to TRBD2. Per germline, CDR1 SNHLY and CDR2 FYNNEI. V trimming: 7 bases; J trimming: 4 bases; junction bases outside the gene matches: 4. This CDR3 spans 14 amino acids. The CDR3 sequence: CASNERGGYNEQFF. CDR3 nucleotide sequence: TGTGCCAGCAATGAGCGGGGGGGATACAATGAGCAGTTCTTC.

The V and J genes are TRBV11-3 and TRBJ2-3, with a weak D call TRBD2 (6 bases). The ends were cut back, 5 bases at V and 2 bases at J, with 17 bases in the middle. The CDR3 is 16 amino acids. Germline CDR1 SGHNT, CDR2 YENEEA. The CDR3 DNA reads as TGTGCCAGCAGCCCGGGGGTGGACCGGCCCACAGATACGCAGTATTTT. This codes for CASSPGVDRPTDTQYF.

The chain couples TRBV19 to TRBJ2-3, with D tentatively TRBD2 (5 bases). The CDR3 length is 15 residues. The V end was cut by 5 bases, the J end by 2 bases, with 14 bases between. Germline V gives CDR1 LNHDA, CDR2 SQIVND (reference sequence). The CDR3 DNA reads TGTGCCAGTAGTCTCAGTTGGAGGTTCACAGATACGCAGTATTTT. Protein sequence: CASSLSWRFTDTQYF.

The chain links TRBV19 to TRBJ2-7; TRBD1 matches 7 bases. J lost 5 bases, V lost 3 bases, and 10 bases had no gene match. This CDR3 spans 15 amino acids. Germline CDR1 LNHDA, CDR2 SQIVND (reference sequence). The CDR3 nucleotides read TGTGCCAGTAGTATCCCCAGGACAGGAGGCCACGAGCAGTACTTC. It yields the protein CASSIPRTGGHEQYF.

This clone was counted between two and nine times. This chain connects TRBV11-2 to TRBJ1-2; D not resolved. The V gene lost 2 bases and the J gene lost 5 bases, with 12 bases spanning the gap. The CDR3 has 14 residues. Looked up from germline, CDR1 is SGHAT and CDR2 is FQNNGV. CDR3 in amino acids: CASSLSPDYYGYTF. CDR3 in DNA: TGTGCCAGCAGCTTATCCCCGGACTATTATGGCTACACCTTC.